The 21 T cell receptor beta chains in this list originate from one sample, sequenced in a study of early T cells in non-severe SARS-CoV-2 infection. TCRdb ran MiXCR on the 5' RACE reads and lists one entry per CDR3 protein. Seen here are 55,000 to 80,000 distinct CDR3 sequences, roughly 11% observed once, and the top ten hold about 3.8%. The source material was whole blood. The origin of the receptors is an adult who was a healthcare worker with PCR-confirmed SARS-CoV-2 infection or an uninfected control (not recorded which).

The table lists this clonotype with many counts. The chain is built from TRBV6-6 and TRBJ2-7, with a possible D match to TRBD1 (6 bases). V lost 5 bases, J lost 4 bases, and 9 bases lay in between. The CDR3 has 12 residues. Germline V gene data show CDR1 as MNHNY and CDR2 as SVGAGI (reference sequence). CDR3 nucleotides: TGTGCCAGCAGTCAAGGGGGTTACGAGCAGTACTTC. As protein: CASSQGGYEQYF.

The chain employs TRBV12-3 or TRBV12-4 and TRBJ2-1; D unresolved. The ends were cut back, 6 bases at V and 4 bases at J, with 10 bases in the middle. CDR3 length: 13 amino acids. The CDR3 spells CASSERAYNEQFF. CDR3 nucleotides: TGTGCCAGCAGCGAGCGCGCATACAATGAGCAGTTCTTC.

This clonotype showed up many times. The junction and the germline gene differ at one end; a read error may be behind it. The J gene is TRBJ1-1, the V gene TRBV6-1; no clear D. The CDR3 has 8 amino acids. Germline lookup yields CDR1 MNHNS and CDR2 SASEGT. In DNA, the CDR3 is TGTGCCAGCAGTTACGGTAAATTT. It translates to CASSYGKF.

This clonotype has a handful of counts. The chain links TRBV7-6 to TRBJ2-7, with 9 positions matching TRBD1. CDR3 length: 15 amino acids. J lost 3 bases, V lost 3 bases, and 6 bases had no gene match. Germline-derived CDR1 and CDR2 are SGHVS and FNYEAQ. CDR3 amino acids: CASSFSPGQGYEQYF. DNA of the CDR3: TGTGCCAGCAGCTTTTCCCCGGGACAGGGCTACGAGCAGTACTTC.

Ten or more counts support this clonotype. This chain joins TRBV6-2 or TRBV6-3 and TRBJ2-5; tentatively, D is TRBD1 (5 bases). Trimming pared 5 bases from V and 2 bases from J, leaving 15 bases between. The CDR3 is made up of 15 amino acids. Germline V gene data show CDR1 as MNHEY and CDR2 as SVGEGT. The CDR3 sequence: CASSPVRTGQETQYF. Here the CDR3 DNA reads TGTGCCAGCAGTCCGGTCCGTACAGGTCAAGAGACCCAGTACTTC.

In this sample, this clonotype turned up many times. The V and J genes are TRBV11-2 and TRBJ2-7; no reliable D call. This CDR3 region has 13 residues. From germline, CDR1 is SGHAT and CDR2 FQNNGV. V was clipped by 1 base and J by 1 base, with 5 bases between them. CDR3 nucleotides: TGTGCCAGCAGCTTAGGCAGTTCCTACGAGCAGTACTTC. Amino acids: CASSLGSSYEQYF.

This clonotype has a count of ten or more. V is TRBV7-8 and J is TRBJ2-3, with 9 bases that match TRBD2. Germline values: CDR1 SGHVS, CDR2 FQNEAQ. Trimming at V came to 4 bases and at J to 13 bases, leaving 24 bases not matched to a gene. The CDR3 length is 18 residues. Written as DNA, the CDR3 is TGTGCCAGCAGCTCGGGACTAGCCACAACGGGGGGGGTTCGGCGAGAGTATTTT. Amino acid sequence: CASSSGLATTGGVRREYF.

This clonotype appeared many times. The chain combines TRBV28 with TRBJ2-5, with D maybe TRBD1 (5 bases). CDR3 length equals 12 residues. The germline CDR1 and CDR2 sequences are MDHEN and SYDVKM. Trimming took 6 bases from V and 0 from J, leaving 5 bases between them. This chain's CDR3 is CASSRDQETQYF. The CDR3 region has the DNA TGTGCCAGCAGCAGGGACCAAGAGACCCAGTACTTC.

This clonotype was seen ten or more times. The rearrangement joins TRBV7-9 to TRBJ1-2, with D unclear. This CDR3 comprises 13 residues. Trimming removed 2 bases from V and 4 bases from J, with 8 bases in between. Per the germline V gene, CDR1 is SEHNR and CDR2 is FQNEAQ (reference sequence). The CDR3 sequence: CASSLRGTYGYTF. The CDR3 DNA reads as TGTGCCAGCAGCTTACGCGGAACCTATGGCTACACCTTC.

This clonotype was recorded at least ten times. This sequence joins TRBV29-1 and TRBJ2-7, with 7 bases identical to TRBD2. There are 15 residues in the CDR3. Looked up from germline, CDR1 is SQVTM and CDR2 is ANQGSEA. J was trimmed by 0 bases and V by 0 bases; bases with no gene match: 5. The CDR3, as DNA: TGCAGCGTTGAAGAAACTAGCGACCACTCCTACGAGCAGTACTTC. Translated: CSVEETSDHSYEQYF.

V usage is TRBV5-1 and J usage is TRBJ1-1; TRBD1 matches 11 bases. Trimming at V came to 2 bases and at J to 8 bases, leaving 11 bases not matched to a gene. The CDR3 spans 16 residues. Germline CDR1 is SGHRS and CDR2 is YFSETQ. CDR3 DNA sequence: TGCGCCAGCAGCTTAGGACAGGGGGCGTCGGGAGCCGAAGCTTTCTTT. This translates into CASSLGQGASGAEAFF.

In this sample, this clonotype turned up many times. The DNA for the CDR3 is TGTGCCAGCAGCCGCGGGACTGACGTCAATCAGCCCCAGCATTTT. Residues: CASSRGTDVNQPQHF. This chain links TRBV3-1 with TRBJ1-5, with D maybe TRBD1 (5 bases). Trimming took 4 bases from V and 3 from J, leaving 13 bases between them. CDR1 and CDR2 from the germline V gene are LGHDT and YNNKEL (reference sequence). The length of the CDR3 is 15 residues.

In this sample, this clonotype turned up many times. CDR3 in amino acids: CASSSPIRTDTQYF. The DNA of the CDR3 is TGTGCCAGCAGCTCGCCGATCAGGACAGATACGCAGTATTTT. The chain employs TRBV11-3 and TRBJ2-3; D unclear. V lost 4 bases and J 3 bases, leaving 11 bases between the germline ends. This CDR3 contains 14 residues. The germline V gene has CDR1 SGHNT and CDR2 YENEEA.

This clonotype has just a few counts. The chain combines TRBV20-1 with TRBJ2-3, with 11 bases matching TRBD2. V shed 5 bases and J 4 bases; nucleotides not matched to a gene: 5. The CDR3 is 14 residues long. Per germline, CDR1 DFQATT and CDR2 SNEGSKA (reference sequence). CDR3 protein: CSAPGSGGADTQYF. In DNA, the CDR3 is TGCAGTGCTCCGGGTAGCGGGGGGGCAGATACGCAGTATTTT.

This clonotype was detected ten times or more. V usage is TRBV19 and J usage is TRBJ2-1; D might be TRBD1 or TRBD2, each matching 5 bases. The ends were cut back, 6 bases at V and 8 bases at J, with 23 bases in the middle. The germline gives CDR1 LNHDA, CDR2 SQIVND (reference sequence). The CDR3 length is 16 residues. The CDR3 sequence: CASSPSGTLMGYEQFF. DNA of the CDR3: TGTGCCAGTAGCCCCTCAGGGACCCTCATGGGCTATGAGCAGTTCTTC.

V and J are TRBV20-1 and TRBJ2-7; the D gene is possibly TRBD2 (6 bases). Germline V gives CDR1 DFQATT, CDR2 SNEGSKA (reference sequence). CDR3 length: 12 amino acids. V was trimmed by 0 bases and J by 4 bases, leaving 7 bases between them. The CDR3 reads CSAREAGYEQYF. CDR3 nucleotides: TGCAGTGCTAGAGAAGCGGGTTACGAGCAGTACTTC.

V gene TRBV3-1 combines with J gene TRBJ2-1; no firm D call. Germline V gene lookup returns CDR1 LGHDT and CDR2 YNNKEL (reference sequence). The CDR3 covers 12 residues. V gave up 1 base and J gave up 15 bases, with 13 bases separating them. CDR3 DNA: TGTGCCAGCAGCCAAGTCCCCCCCCACCTGTTCTTC. It specifies CASSQVPPHLFF.

The chain uses TRBV5-5 and TRBJ1-2; the D is unclear. V lost 2 bases and J 4 bases, leaving 12 bases between the germline ends. The CDR3 loop spans 14 amino acids. Germline V gene data show CDR1 as SGHKS and CDR2 as YYEKEE (reference sequence). DNA of the CDR3: TGTGCCAGCAGCTTAGTGGGCCTTACCTATGGCTACACCTTC. Protein sequence: CASSLVGLTYGYTF. Full variable domain (remainder filled in from reference TRBV5-5 and TRBJ1-2): DAGVTQSPTHLIKTRGQQVTLRCSPISGHKSVSWYQQVLGQGPQFIFQYYEKEERGRGNFPDRFSARQFPNYSSELNVNALLLGDSALYLCASSLVGLTYGYTFGSGTRLTVV.

This clonotype was counted many times. The rearrangement joins TRBV5-1 to TRBJ2-2; D remains unclear. Trimming left V 6 bases short and J 3 bases short, with 6 bases between. Germline CDR1 and CDR2: SGHRS and YFSETQ. The CDR3 runs to 12 residues. CDR3 bases: TGCGCCAGCATTAAGGACACCGGGGAGCTGTTTTTT. Its translation is CASIKDTGELFF.

V usage is TRBV6-5 and J usage is TRBJ2-1; 8 bases line up with TRBD2. This CDR3 spans 14 amino acids. Germline values: CDR1 MNHEY, CDR2 SVGAGI. The ends lost 8 bases at V and 7 bases at J; junction bases unmatched: 10. The CDR3 coding sequence is TGTGCCAGCGGAGAAGCGGGAGTAGAAAATGAGCAGTTCTTC. Translation gives CASGEAGVENEQFF.

This clonotype occurred many times. The genes are TRBV5-4 and TRBJ2-7; TRBD1 or TRBD2 may be the D gene (5 bases each). Germline V gene data show CDR1 as SGHNT and CDR2 as YYREEE (reference sequence). The germline V and J ends were trimmed by 4 bases and 5 bases, with 13 bases remaining between them. The CDR3 is 13 residues long. CDR3: CASSGGPFDEQYF. The CDR3 nucleotides read TGTGCCAGCAGCGGGGGACCCTTCGACGAGCAGTACTTC.